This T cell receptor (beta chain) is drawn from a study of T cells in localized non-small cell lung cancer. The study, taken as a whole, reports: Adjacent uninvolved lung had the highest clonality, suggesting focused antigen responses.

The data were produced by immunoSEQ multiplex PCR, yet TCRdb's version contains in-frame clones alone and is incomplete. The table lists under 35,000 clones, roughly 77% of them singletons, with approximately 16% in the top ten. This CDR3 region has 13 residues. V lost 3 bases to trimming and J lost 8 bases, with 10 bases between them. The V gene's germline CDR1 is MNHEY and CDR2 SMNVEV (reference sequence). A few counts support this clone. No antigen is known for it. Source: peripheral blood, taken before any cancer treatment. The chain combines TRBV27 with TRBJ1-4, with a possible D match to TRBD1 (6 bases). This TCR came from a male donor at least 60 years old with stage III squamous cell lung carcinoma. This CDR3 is CASSLDSGEKLFF. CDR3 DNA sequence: TGTGCCAGCAGTTTGGACAGTGGCGAAAAACTGTTTTTT.